This T cell receptor beta chain was documented in a study of blood T cell repertoires in COVID-19. Study information: The analysed material was cDNA or gDNA that came from T cells, B-cell-depleted T cells, or PBMCs.

The junction had 7 bases not matched to a gene; V was cut back by 5 bases and J by 3 bases. CDR1 and CDR2 (germline): KGHSH, LQKENI. The CDR3 is 16 residues long. TCRdb's copy holds only in-frame clones and misses some; the assay was immunoSEQ multiplex PCR. In the table there are some 190,000 clones, about 84% of which are singletons. This TCR came from a person aged 65-85 years with COVID-19, enrolled during active disease. The specimen was peripheral blood. The chain carries TRBV18 and TRBJ2-2; 9 positions match TRBD2. CDR3 coding DNA: TGTGCCAGCTCATCCATAGCGGGGGACTACACCGGGGAGCTGTTTTTT. Translated, it gives CASSSIAGDYTGELFF.